These 2 T cell receptor beta chains share one sample of origin, sequenced in a study of follicular helper T cells after annual influenza vaccination. Sample time point: 2014-2015 season, pre-vaccination. TCRdb's table, derived via immunoSEQ multiplex PCR, lists solely in-frame clones and lacks some. The sample carries about 27,000 clones, 80% to 90% recorded once. The sequenced sample was CXCR5+ CD38- circulating T follicular helper cells from blood, obtained on the day of influenza vaccination. The sample's subset: circulating Tfh, non-naive CD4+CXCR5+PD-1+ (ICOS+CD38+ or ICOS-CD38-). These receptors were obtained from an adult who received the influenza vaccine.

This clone was seen only once. The chain is built from TRBV29-1 and TRBJ2-5; TRBD1 agrees at 10 bases. The germline gives CDR1 SQVTM, CDR2 ANQGSEA. V trimming: 0 bases; J trimming: 5 bases; junction bases outside the gene matches: 6. This CDR3 is built from 15 residues. Here the CDR3 reads CSVEDWTGGRETQYF. CDR3 in DNA: TGCAGCGTTGAAGATTGGACAGGGGGAAGGGAGACCCAGTACTTC. Looking up the rest from reference TRBV29-1 and TRBJ2-5 gives the full variable domain: SAVISQKPSRDICQRGTSLTIQCQVDSQVTMMFWYRQQPGQSLTLIATANQGSEATYESGFVIDKFPISRPNLTFSTLTVSNMSPEDSSIYLCSVEDWTGGRETQYFGPGTRLLVL.

J is TRBJ1-5 and V is TRBV6-5, with 8 bases that match TRBD1. This CDR3 spans 14 amino acids. Germline trimming cut 7 bases from V and 6 bases from J; bases unmatched to any gene: 8. The germline V gene encodes CDR1 MNHEY and CDR2 SVGAGI. The CDR3 DNA reads TGTGCCAGCAATCAATTGACAGGGGTTCAGCCCCAGCATTTT. It yields the protein CASNQLTGVQPQHF.